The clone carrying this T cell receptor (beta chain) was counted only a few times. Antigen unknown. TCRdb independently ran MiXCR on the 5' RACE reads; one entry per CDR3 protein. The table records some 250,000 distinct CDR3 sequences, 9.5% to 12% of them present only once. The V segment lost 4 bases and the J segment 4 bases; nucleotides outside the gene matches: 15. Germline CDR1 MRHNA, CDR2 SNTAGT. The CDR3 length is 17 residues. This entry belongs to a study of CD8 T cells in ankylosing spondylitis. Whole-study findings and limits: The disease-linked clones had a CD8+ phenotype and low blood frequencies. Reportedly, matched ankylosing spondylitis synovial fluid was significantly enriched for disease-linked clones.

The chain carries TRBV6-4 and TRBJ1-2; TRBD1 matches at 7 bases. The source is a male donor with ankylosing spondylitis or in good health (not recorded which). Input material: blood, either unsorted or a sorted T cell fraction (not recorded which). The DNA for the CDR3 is TGTGCCAGCAGTGCCGGGACAGATCCGCAGACTATCTATGGCTACACCTTC. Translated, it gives CASSAGTDPQTIYGYTF.